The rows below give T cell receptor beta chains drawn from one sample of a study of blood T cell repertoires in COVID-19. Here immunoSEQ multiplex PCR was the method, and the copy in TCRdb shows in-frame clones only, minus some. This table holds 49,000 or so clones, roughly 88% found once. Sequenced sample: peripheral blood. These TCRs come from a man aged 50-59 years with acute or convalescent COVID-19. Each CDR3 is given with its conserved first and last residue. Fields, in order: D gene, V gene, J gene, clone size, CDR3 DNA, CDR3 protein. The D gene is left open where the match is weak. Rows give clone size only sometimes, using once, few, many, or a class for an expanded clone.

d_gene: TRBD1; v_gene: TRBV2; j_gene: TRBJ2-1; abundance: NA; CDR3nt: TGTGCCAGCAGTGGACAGGGGGCGCGACTTAGTGAGCAGTTCTTC; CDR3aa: CASSGQGARLSEQFF
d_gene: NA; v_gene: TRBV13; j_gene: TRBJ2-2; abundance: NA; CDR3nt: TGTGCCAGCAGCTTATCCAATACAGTCGGGGAGCTGTTTTTT; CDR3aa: CASSLSNTVGELFF
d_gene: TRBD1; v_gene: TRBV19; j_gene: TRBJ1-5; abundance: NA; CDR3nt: TGTGCCAGCCGAGACAGGGGGCTTGCGAGTCAGCCCCAGCATTTT; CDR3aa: CASRDRGLASQPQHF
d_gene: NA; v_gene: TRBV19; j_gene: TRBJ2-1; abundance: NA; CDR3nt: TGTGCCAGTAGTATCTCCCGCTACAATGAGCAGTTCTTC; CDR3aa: CASSISRYNEQFF
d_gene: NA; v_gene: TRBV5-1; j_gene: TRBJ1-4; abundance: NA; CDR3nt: TGCGCCAGCAGCTTGACGTGGGGGCGAGATGAAAAACTGTTTTTT; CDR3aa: CASSLTWGRDEKLFF
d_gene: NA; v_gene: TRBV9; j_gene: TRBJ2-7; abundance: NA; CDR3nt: TGTGCCAGCAGCGGGGGGCCACCTCCCTACGAGCAGTACTTC; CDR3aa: CASSGGPPPYEQYF
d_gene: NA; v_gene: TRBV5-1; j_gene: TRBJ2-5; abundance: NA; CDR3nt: TGCGCCAGCAGCTTGGGACAGTTCCAAGAGACCCAGTACTTC; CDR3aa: CASSLGQFQETQYF
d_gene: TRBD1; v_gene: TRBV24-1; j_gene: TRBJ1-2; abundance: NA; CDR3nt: TGTGCCACCAGTGATTCACAGGGGGCGCAAGGCTACACCTTC; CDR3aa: CATSDSQGAQGYTF
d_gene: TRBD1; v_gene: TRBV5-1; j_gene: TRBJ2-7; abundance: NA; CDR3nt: TGCGCCAGCAGCCGAGGGACAGGGGGGTACGAGCAGTACTTC; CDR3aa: CASSRGTGGYEQYF
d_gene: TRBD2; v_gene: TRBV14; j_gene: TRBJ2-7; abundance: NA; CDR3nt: TGTGCCAGCAGTACCTATGGGACTAGCGCAGAGAAGCAGTACTTC; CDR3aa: CASSTYGTSAEKQYF
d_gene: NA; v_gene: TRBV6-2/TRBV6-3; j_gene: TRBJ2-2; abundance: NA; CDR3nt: TGTGCCAGCAGTCGAGACAGTGACACCGGGGAGCTGTTTTTT; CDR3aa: CASSRDSDTGELFF
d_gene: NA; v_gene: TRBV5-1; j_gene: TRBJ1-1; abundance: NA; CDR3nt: TGCGCCAGCAGCTTAGACATGAACACTGAAGCTTTCTTT; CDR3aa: CASSLDMNTEAFF
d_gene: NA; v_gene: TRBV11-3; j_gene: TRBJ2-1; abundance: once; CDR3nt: TGTGCCAGCAGCTTAGAAGGGGTTCCACACGGTGAGCAGTTCTTC; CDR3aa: CASSLEGVPHGEQFF
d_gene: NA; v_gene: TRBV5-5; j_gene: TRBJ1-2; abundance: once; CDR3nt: TGTGCCAGCAGCTTGGGGCAGGGATCGGGCGGCTACACCTTC; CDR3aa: CASSLGQGSGGYTF
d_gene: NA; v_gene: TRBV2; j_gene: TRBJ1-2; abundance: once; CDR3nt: TGTGCCAGCAGTGTGGGGGCAGGTGGCTACACCTTC; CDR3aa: CASSVGAGGYTF
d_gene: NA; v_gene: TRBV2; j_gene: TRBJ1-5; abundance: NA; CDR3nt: TGTGCCAGCAGCCTGGACAGAAGCAATCAGCCCCAGCATTTT; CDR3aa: CASSLDRSNQPQHF
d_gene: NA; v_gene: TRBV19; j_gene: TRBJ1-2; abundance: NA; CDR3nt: TGTGCCAGTAGTAGGGCCCCCTCTTTCGGGACAACCTATGGCTACACCTTC; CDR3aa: CASSRAPSFGTTYGYTF
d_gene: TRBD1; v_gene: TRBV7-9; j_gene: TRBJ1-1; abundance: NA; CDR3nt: TGTGCCAGCAGCCGACGACAGGGGGACACTGAAGCTTTCTTT; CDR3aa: CASSRRQGDTEAFF
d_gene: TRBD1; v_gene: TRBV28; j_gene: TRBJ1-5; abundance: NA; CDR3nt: TGTGCCATCGACAGGGGGCCCACGCAGCCCCAGCATTTT; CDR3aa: CAIDRGPTQPQHF
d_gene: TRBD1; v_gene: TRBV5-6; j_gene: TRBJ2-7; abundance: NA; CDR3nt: TGTGCCAGCAGCTTCCCGACAGGGATAGAAGAGCAGTACTTC; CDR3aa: CASSFPTGIEEQYF
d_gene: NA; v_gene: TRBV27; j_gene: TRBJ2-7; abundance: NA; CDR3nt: TGTGCCAGCAGTTTATCCGCACCTACCTACGAGCAGTACTTC; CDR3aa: CASSLSAPTYEQYF
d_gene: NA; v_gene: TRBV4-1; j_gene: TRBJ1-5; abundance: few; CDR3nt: TGCGCCAGCAGCCAAGATTACGGGACTGGGGGGGATCAGCCCCAGCATTTT; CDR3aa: CASSQDYGTGGDQPQHF
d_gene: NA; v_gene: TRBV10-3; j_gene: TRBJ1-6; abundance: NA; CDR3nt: TGTGCCATCAGTGAGTCTAGTTGGGGGGCCCTCCACTTT; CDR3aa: CAISESSWGALHF
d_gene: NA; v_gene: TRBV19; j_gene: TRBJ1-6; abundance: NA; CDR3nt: TGTGCCAGTAAGGTAAACAGGGATGATTCACCCCTCCACTTT; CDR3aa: CASKVNRDDSPLHF